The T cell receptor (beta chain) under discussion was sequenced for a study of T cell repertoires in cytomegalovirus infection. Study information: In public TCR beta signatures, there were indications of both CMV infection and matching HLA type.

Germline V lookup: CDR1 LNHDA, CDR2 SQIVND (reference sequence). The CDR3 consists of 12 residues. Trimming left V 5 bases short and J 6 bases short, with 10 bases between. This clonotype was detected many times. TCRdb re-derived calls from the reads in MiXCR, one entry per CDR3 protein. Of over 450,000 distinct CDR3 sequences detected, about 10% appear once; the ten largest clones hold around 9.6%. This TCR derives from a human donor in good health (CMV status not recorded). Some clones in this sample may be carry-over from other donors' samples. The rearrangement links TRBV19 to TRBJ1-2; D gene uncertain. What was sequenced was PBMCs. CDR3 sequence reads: CASSLGLDGYTF. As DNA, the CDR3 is TGTGCCAGTAGTTTGGGGTTGGATGGCTACACCTTC.